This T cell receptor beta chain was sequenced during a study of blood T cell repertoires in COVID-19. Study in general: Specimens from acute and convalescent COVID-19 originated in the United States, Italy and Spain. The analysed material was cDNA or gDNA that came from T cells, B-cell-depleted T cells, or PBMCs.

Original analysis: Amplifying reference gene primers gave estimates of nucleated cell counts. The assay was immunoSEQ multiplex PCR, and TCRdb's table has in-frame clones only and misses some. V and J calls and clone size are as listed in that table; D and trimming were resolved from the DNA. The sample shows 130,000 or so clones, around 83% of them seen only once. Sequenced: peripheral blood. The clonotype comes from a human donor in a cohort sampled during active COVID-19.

The CDR3 coding sequence is TGCGCCAGCAGCCAAGAGGGGACAGGGGACGAGCAGTACTTC. As protein: CASSQEGTGDEQYF. J is TRBJ2-7 and V is TRBV4-3, with 10 positions matching TRBD1. This CDR3 has 14 amino acids. CDR1 LGHNA and CDR2 YSLEER come from the germline V gene. V shed 0 bases and J 5 bases; nucleotides not matched to a gene: 1.